This T cell receptor beta chain derives from a study of T cell responses to AZD1222 COVID-19 vaccine. Study results and limitations: White British ancestry dominated among donors, who included more females, and clonal diversity was possibly underestimated. Spike regions recognized by vaccine-associated CD4 TCRs spanned the protein, led by 160-218 and 743-854. Spike-specific TCR breadth rose after two AZD1222 doses, and depth rose as well. Repertoire sampling was restricted to post-peak T cell response timepoints.

About this clone itself: Its antigen is undetermined.

Only in-frame clones appear in the TCRdb table, and some are missing; sequencing was by immunoSEQ multiplex PCR. This sample has 80,000 to 90,000 clones; just over 90% occur once, and the top ten carry around 5.8%. Trimming took 5 bases from V and 4 from J, leaving 8 bases between them. The germline gives CDR1 MNHEY, CDR2 SVGAGI. CDR3 size: 12 residues. The chain is built from TRBV6-5 and TRBJ1-2; no clear D. This clonotype originated in an adult who received the AZD1222 COVID-19 vaccine. Sample: peripheral blood, taken 28 days after the second AZD1222 dose. DNA for the CDR3: TGTGCCAGCAGTAAGAGGTTCTATGGCTACACCTTC. Residues: CASSKRFYGYTF.